Sequencing of this T cell receptor beta chain was carried out in a study of OX40 agonist ivuxolimab in advanced cancers. Study background: Patient treatment consisted of intravenous ivuxolimab administration every 2 weeks at 0.01 to 10 mg/kg. Participants averaged about 66 years of age (range about 23 to 79) and were over 75% male.

A history of autoimmune disease or systemic immunosuppression excluded patients. Assay: immunoSEQ multiplex PCR; the TCRdb copy retains only in-frame clones and omits some. The sample records about 94,000 clones, around 87% being singletons. V was shortened by 0 bases and J by 0 bases, with 13 bases between the two germline ends. Germline V gives CDR1 SGHRS, CDR2 YFSETQ. The CDR3 totals 17 residues. The genes are TRBV5-1 and TRBJ2-1; TRBD1 might be the D (6 bases). The TCR was taken from an adult with an advanced solid tumor such as melanoma, head and neck, liver or kidney cancer. The specimen comprised CD4+ or CD8+ T cells sorted from blood, sampled in a trial of the OX40 agonist ivuxolimab. In DNA form, the CDR3 reads TGCGCCAGCAGCTTGGCCGGACAGAGGAGCTCCTACAATGAGCAGTTCTTC. Protein: CASSLAGQRSSYNEQFF.